The entry that follows covers one T cell receptor (beta chain) sequence. Antigen: not known. The germline gives CDR1 MGHDK, CDR2 SYGVNS. V shed 4 bases, J shed 4 bases, and the junction held 4 bases outside the gene matches. The CDR3 runs 14 residues. Clones were read by immunoSEQ multiplex PCR, and TCRdb kept only the in-frame ones, dropping some. Of approximately 150,000 clones in the sample, roughly nine tenths were seen once. These data belong to a study of cytomegalovirus exposure and HLA in healthy donors. Study findings and constraints: Under in vitro conditions, a few CMV-associated chains were confirmed as specific for CMV antigens.

The sequence was obtained from a woman aged 18-29 years in good health and CMV-seropositive. The genes are TRBV25-1 and TRBJ1-5, with 7 bases fitting TRBD1. The sequenced sample consisted of PBMCs. The CDR3 loop is CASSGQGRNQPQHF. CDR3 bases: TGTGCCAGCAGTGGACAGGGTCGAAATCAGCCCCAGCATTTT.